The 28 T cell receptor beta chains presented below share a single source sample, sequenced in a study of blood T cell repertoires in COVID-19. TCRdb's copy holds only in-frame clones and misses some; the assay was immunoSEQ multiplex PCR. The table has roughly 200,000 clones, around four fifths seen once. The sequenced material came from peripheral blood. The receptor set was obtained from a woman in her 40s with COVID-19, enrolled during active disease.

The V and J genes are TRBV9 and TRBJ2-3; D may be TRBD1 (6 bases). The CDR3 is made up of 15 amino acids. V shed 8 bases and J shed 0 bases, with 16 bases lying between them. CDR1 and CDR2 (germline): SGDLS, YYNGEE. The CDR3 region is CASTQDSHSTDTQYF. The DNA of the CDR3 is TGTGCCAGTACCCAGGACAGCCATAGCACAGATACGCAGTATTTT.

Concerning this clone itself: An end of the junction differs from the germline gene, which may be a read error. This rearrangement joins TRBV18 to TRBJ1-4; D perhaps matches TRBD1 (5 bases). Germline CDR1 reads KGHSH; CDR2 reads LQKENI. The CDR3 totals 17 residues. The CDR3 loop is CASSPLTLQATNEKLFF. CDR3 in DNA: TGTGCCAGCTCACCACTAACCTTACAGGCAACGAATGAAAAACTGTTTTTT.

The gene calls are TRBV7-8 and TRBJ1-1; possible D gene TRBD1, 5 bases. Trimming took 4 bases from V and 3 from J, leaving 9 bases between them. The CDR3 is 13 amino acids. Germline V gene lookup returns CDR1 SGHVS and CDR2 FQNEAQ. CDR3 sequence: CASSYQGDTEAFF. The CDR3 nucleotides read TGTGCCAGCAGCTACCAGGGTGACACTGAAGCTTTCTTT.

The chain has TRBV7-2 and TRBJ2-1; TRBD1 is a possible D gene (5 bases). Germline CDR1 is SGHTA and CDR2 is FQGNSA. Trimming cost V 0 bases and J 14 bases, with 20 bases left between them. The CDR3 loop spans 15 amino acids. CDR3 protein: CASSLALVNLGVEFF. For the CDR3, the DNA is TGTGCCAGCAGCTTAGCACTTGTTAATTTAGGGGTTGAGTTCTTC.

This rearrangement joins TRBV19 to TRBJ2-5; 9 bases line up with TRBD1. This CDR3 is built from 15 residues. The germline V gene encodes CDR1 LNHDA and CDR2 SQIVND (reference sequence). V lost 4 bases, J lost 5 bases, and 8 bases stayed unmatched. CDR3 sequence: CASSTGTGSRETQYF. The DNA of the CDR3 is TGTGCCAGTAGTACCGGGACAGGGAGTAGGGAGACCCAGTACTTC.

The CDR3 bases are TGTGCCAGCAGTGACTCGAGCGGGAGTGGGAGAGAGACCCAGTACTTC. Its protein is CASSDSSGSGRETQYF. The chain employs TRBV6-4 and TRBJ2-5; TRBD2 aligns across 8 bases. Germline V gives CDR1 MRHNA, CDR2 SNTAGT. This CDR3 is built from 16 residues. The junction had 7 bases not matched to a gene; V was cut back by 0 bases and J by 4 bases.

DNA for the CDR3: TGTGCCAGTACCGCGGACAGGGGACAAGGAAACACCATATATTTT. It yields the protein CASTADRGQGNTIYF. The gene calls are TRBV19 and TRBJ1-3; TRBD1 matches at 9 bases. The CDR3 consists of 15 residues. Per germline, CDR1 LNHDA and CDR2 SQIVND (reference sequence). V dropped 7 bases and J dropped 4; count of bases not matched to a gene: 8. The full variable domain, with the rest looked up from reference TRBV19 and TRBJ1-3, is DGGITQSPKYLFRKEGQNVTLSCEQNLNHDAMYWYRQDPGQGLRLIYYSQIVNDFQKGDIAEGYSVSREKKESFPLTVTSAQKNPTAFYLCASTADRGQGNTIYFGEGSWLTVV.

The gene calls are TRBV6-2 or TRBV6-3 and TRBJ2-7; D is perhaps TRBD2 (7 bases). V lost 6 bases to trimming and J lost 0 bases, with 18 bases between them. Germline lookup yields CDR1 MNHEY and CDR2 SVGEGT. CDR3 length: 16 amino acids. DNA for the CDR3: TGTGCCAGCAGCCAAACGGGGAGGGGGTCCTCCTACGAGCAGTACTTC. It yields the protein CASSQTGRGSSYEQYF.

The rearrangement uses TRBV6-5 and TRBJ2-7; D not resolved. V lost 5 bases and J 4 bases, leaving 9 bases between the germline ends. The length of the CDR3 is 12 residues. The germline V gene encodes CDR1 MNHEY and CDR2 SVGAGI. This chain's CDR3 is CASSPTPYEQYF. CDR3 nucleotide sequence: TGTGCCAGCAGTCCCACTCCATACGAGCAGTACTTC.

The chain recombines TRBV5-5 with TRBJ2-3, with D tentatively TRBD1 (6 bases). CDR3 length equals 13 residues. The V gene's germline CDR1 is SGHKS and CDR2 YYEKEE (reference sequence). The V gene lost 1 base and the J gene lost 7 bases, with 10 bases spanning the gap. The CDR3 DNA is TGTGCCAGCAGCTTGACAGGGACAAATACGCAGTATTTT. Translated, it gives CASSLTGTNTQYF.

The J gene is TRBJ2-1, the V gene TRBV28; 10 bases align to TRBD2. Trimming cost V 5 bases and J 2 bases; bases outside gene matches: 6. From germline, CDR1 is MDHEN and CDR2 SYDVKM. The CDR3 totals 16 residues. Here the CDR3 reads CASSPLSGRAYNEQFF. CDR3 nucleotides: TGTGCCAGCAGTCCCCTAAGCGGGAGGGCCTACAATGAGCAGTTCTTC.

The chain links TRBV5-1 to TRBJ2-1; 8 nucleotides agree with TRBD2. V gave up 0 bases and J gave up 8 bases; unmatched junction bases: 7. There are 15 residues in the CDR3. In germline, CDR1 is SGHRS, CDR2 YFSETQ. CDR3 bases: TGCGCCAGCAGCTTGGGGGGGCTAGCGGGCGATGAGCAGTTCTTC. It codes for CASSLGGLAGDEQFF.

This rearrangement joins TRBV6-5 to TRBJ2-3; D is ambiguous. V lost 2 bases to trimming and J lost 0 bases, with 9 bases between them. Germline V gives CDR1 MNHEY, CDR2 SVGAGI. The CDR3 has 15 amino acids. CDR3 coding DNA: TGTGCCAGCAGTTACCTGCAGGCTAGCACAGATACGCAGTATTTT. Translation: CASSYLQASTDTQYF.

About this clone: The junction departs from germline at one end; a sequencing error may be responsible. The rearrangement links TRBV19 to TRBJ2-1; 7 nucleotides match TRBD2. The CDR3 length is 12 residues. CDR1 LNHDA and CDR2 SQIVND come from the germline V gene (reference sequence). In DNA, the CDR3 is TGTGCCAGTAGTCTCCGGGAGGCGGGAAGGATCTTC. Translated: CASSLREAGRIF.

The chain employs TRBV4-2 and TRBJ1-5, with D uncertain. This CDR3 spans 16 amino acids. V was trimmed by 0 bases and J by 3 bases, leaving 12 bases between them. Per the germline V gene, CDR1 is LGHNA and CDR2 is YNFKEQ. CDR3 loop: CASSQDQYPLNQPQHF. The CDR3 region has the DNA TGTGCCAGCAGCCAAGATCAGTATCCGCTCAATCAGCCCCAGCATTTT.

The chain joins TRBV6-1 to TRBJ1-5, with a possible D match to TRBD1 (6 bases). The CDR3 has 15 amino acids. CDR1 and CDR2 from the germline V gene are MNHNS and SASEGT. V was clipped by 0 bases and J by 5 bases, with 11 bases between them. The CDR3 sequence: CASSEAQGQHQPQHF. CDR3 DNA: TGTGCCAGCAGTGAAGCGCAGGGGCAGCATCAGCCCCAGCATTTT.

J is TRBJ2-3 and V is TRBV10-2, with 9 bases aligning to TRBD2. Germline V CDR1 and CDR2: WSHSY, SAAADI. The length of the CDR3 is 17 residues. V gave up 0 bases and J gave up 3 bases; unmatched junction bases: 7. CDR3 protein: CASSESNLAGWTDTQYF. CDR3 bases: TGCGCCAGCAGTGAGTCGAATCTAGCGGGATGGACAGATACGCAGTATTTT.

This chain joins TRBV2 and TRBJ2-1, with 9 bases fitting TRBD2. CDR3 size: 17 residues. After removal of 6 bases from V and 0 bases from J, the junction contained 9 bases not matched to a gene. Germline CDR1 is SNHLY and CDR2 is FYNNEI. CDR3 sequence reads: CASSPRTSASSYNEQFF. As DNA, the CDR3 is TGTGCCAGCAGCCCAAGGACTAGCGCTAGCTCCTACAATGAGCAGTTCTTC.

This sequence joins TRBV19 and TRBJ2-1; D is possibly TRBD1 (5 bases). The CDR3 sequence is 13 residues long. V lost 5 bases and J lost 7, with 12 bases in between. Germline V lookup: CDR1 LNHDA, CDR2 SQIVND (reference sequence). The CDR3 is CASSVGHRNEQFF. For the CDR3, the DNA is TGTGCCAGTAGTGTCGGACACAGGAATGAGCAGTTCTTC.

J is TRBJ2-3 and V is TRBV11-2, with 12 bases aligning to TRBD2. Trimming cost V 3 bases and J 2 bases; bases outside gene matches: 3. CDR3 length: 16 residues. Looked up from germline, CDR1 is SGHAT and CDR2 is FQNNGV. CDR3 protein: CASSFLAGGATDTQYF. The CDR3 DNA is TGTGCCAGCAGCTTCCTAGCGGGGGGGGCCACAGATACGCAGTATTTT.

V is TRBV5-1 and J is TRBJ1-1; TRBD1 aligns across 7 bases. V shed 7 bases, J shed 3 bases, and the junction held 15 bases outside the gene matches. Germline assignment: CDR1 SGHRS and CDR2 YFSETQ. The CDR3 sequence is 16 residues long. The CDR3 reads CASLAGKDRLDTEAFF. CDR3 sequence (DNA): TGCGCCAGCCTAGCAGGGAAGGACAGGCTGGACACTGAAGCTTTCTTT.

The sample holds one count of this clone. V usage is TRBV7-9 and J usage is TRBJ1-5; 10 bases are a match to TRBD1. Trimming took 8 bases from V and 1 from J; bases not matched to a gene: 8. Germline V lookup: CDR1 SEHNR, CDR2 FQNEAQ (reference sequence). The CDR3 runs 16 residues. The DNA of the CDR3 is TGTGCCAGCGCCAGGACAGGGGGAGCAAGCAATCAGCCCCAGCATTTT. Translated, it gives CASARTGGASNQPQHF.

This CDR3 reads CASSFSPRADRAYEQYF. Written as DNA, the CDR3 is TGTGCCAGCAGCTTTAGCCCGCGGGCGGACAGGGCCTACGAGCAGTACTTC. This sequence joins TRBV7-8 and TRBJ2-7; 8 bases agree with TRBD1. Germline CDR1 reads SGHVS; CDR2 reads FQNEAQ. The J segment lost 2 bases and the V segment lost 3 bases, leaving 12 bases of the junction unmatched. This CDR3 is 17 amino acids long. The full variable domain, its missing parts supplied by reference TRBV7-8 and TRBJ2-7, is GAGVSQSPRYKVAKRGQDVALRCDPISGHVSLFWYQQALGQGPEFLTYFQNEAQLDKSGLPSDRFFAERPEGSVSTLKIQRTQQEDSAVYLCASSFSPRADRAYEQYFGPGTRLTVT.

The chain recombines TRBV6-5 with TRBJ1-2, with 7 bases matching TRBD1. The CDR3 consists of 14 residues. V lost 10 bases and J lost 5; bases outside the gene matches: 13. From germline, CDR1 is MNHEY and CDR2 SVGAGI. CDR3 residues: CATTIRDSPYGYTF. The DNA of the CDR3 is TGTGCCACCACGATCCGGGACAGCCCATATGGCTACACCTTC.

The rearrangement joins TRBV5-1 to TRBJ1-2; possible D gene TRBD1, 5 bases. There are 12 residues in the CDR3. V was shortened by 4 bases and J by 7 bases, with 11 bases between the two germline ends. Germline CDR1 reads SGHRS; CDR2 reads YFSETQ. CDR3 nucleotide sequence: TGCGCCAGCAGCCGGGAGGGACTTGGCTACACCTTC. It is translated as CASSREGLGYTF.

The chain couples TRBV12-3 or TRBV12-4 to TRBJ2-7; no definite D call. This CDR3 spans 13 amino acids. V was trimmed by 1 base and J by 2 bases, leaving 6 bases between them. CDR3 residues: CASSLGSAYEQYF. As DNA, the CDR3 is TGTGCCAGCAGTTTAGGTTCAGCCTACGAGCAGTACTTC.

V gene TRBV7-9 combines with J gene TRBJ2-7; possibly TRBD1 for D (6 bases). Germline V CDR1 and CDR2: SEHNR, FQNEAQ (reference sequence). Deletions cut 5 bases from V and 6 bases from J, with 14 bases between. The length of the CDR3 is 13 residues. CDR3 protein: CASSIQGPGEQYF. The CDR3 nucleotides read TGTGCCAGCAGCATACAGGGTCCGGGCGAGCAGTACTTC.

V and J are TRBV7-9 and TRBJ1-2; a possible D gene is TRBD1 (6 bases). From germline, CDR1 is SEHNR and CDR2 FQNEAQ (reference sequence). CDR3 length: 14 residues. V gave up 3 bases and J gave up 7 bases, with 15 bases separating them. The CDR3 DNA follows: TGTGCCAGCAGCTTTATGGGGGCCGAAGGTGGCTACACCTTC. Translating it yields CASSFMGAEGGYTF.